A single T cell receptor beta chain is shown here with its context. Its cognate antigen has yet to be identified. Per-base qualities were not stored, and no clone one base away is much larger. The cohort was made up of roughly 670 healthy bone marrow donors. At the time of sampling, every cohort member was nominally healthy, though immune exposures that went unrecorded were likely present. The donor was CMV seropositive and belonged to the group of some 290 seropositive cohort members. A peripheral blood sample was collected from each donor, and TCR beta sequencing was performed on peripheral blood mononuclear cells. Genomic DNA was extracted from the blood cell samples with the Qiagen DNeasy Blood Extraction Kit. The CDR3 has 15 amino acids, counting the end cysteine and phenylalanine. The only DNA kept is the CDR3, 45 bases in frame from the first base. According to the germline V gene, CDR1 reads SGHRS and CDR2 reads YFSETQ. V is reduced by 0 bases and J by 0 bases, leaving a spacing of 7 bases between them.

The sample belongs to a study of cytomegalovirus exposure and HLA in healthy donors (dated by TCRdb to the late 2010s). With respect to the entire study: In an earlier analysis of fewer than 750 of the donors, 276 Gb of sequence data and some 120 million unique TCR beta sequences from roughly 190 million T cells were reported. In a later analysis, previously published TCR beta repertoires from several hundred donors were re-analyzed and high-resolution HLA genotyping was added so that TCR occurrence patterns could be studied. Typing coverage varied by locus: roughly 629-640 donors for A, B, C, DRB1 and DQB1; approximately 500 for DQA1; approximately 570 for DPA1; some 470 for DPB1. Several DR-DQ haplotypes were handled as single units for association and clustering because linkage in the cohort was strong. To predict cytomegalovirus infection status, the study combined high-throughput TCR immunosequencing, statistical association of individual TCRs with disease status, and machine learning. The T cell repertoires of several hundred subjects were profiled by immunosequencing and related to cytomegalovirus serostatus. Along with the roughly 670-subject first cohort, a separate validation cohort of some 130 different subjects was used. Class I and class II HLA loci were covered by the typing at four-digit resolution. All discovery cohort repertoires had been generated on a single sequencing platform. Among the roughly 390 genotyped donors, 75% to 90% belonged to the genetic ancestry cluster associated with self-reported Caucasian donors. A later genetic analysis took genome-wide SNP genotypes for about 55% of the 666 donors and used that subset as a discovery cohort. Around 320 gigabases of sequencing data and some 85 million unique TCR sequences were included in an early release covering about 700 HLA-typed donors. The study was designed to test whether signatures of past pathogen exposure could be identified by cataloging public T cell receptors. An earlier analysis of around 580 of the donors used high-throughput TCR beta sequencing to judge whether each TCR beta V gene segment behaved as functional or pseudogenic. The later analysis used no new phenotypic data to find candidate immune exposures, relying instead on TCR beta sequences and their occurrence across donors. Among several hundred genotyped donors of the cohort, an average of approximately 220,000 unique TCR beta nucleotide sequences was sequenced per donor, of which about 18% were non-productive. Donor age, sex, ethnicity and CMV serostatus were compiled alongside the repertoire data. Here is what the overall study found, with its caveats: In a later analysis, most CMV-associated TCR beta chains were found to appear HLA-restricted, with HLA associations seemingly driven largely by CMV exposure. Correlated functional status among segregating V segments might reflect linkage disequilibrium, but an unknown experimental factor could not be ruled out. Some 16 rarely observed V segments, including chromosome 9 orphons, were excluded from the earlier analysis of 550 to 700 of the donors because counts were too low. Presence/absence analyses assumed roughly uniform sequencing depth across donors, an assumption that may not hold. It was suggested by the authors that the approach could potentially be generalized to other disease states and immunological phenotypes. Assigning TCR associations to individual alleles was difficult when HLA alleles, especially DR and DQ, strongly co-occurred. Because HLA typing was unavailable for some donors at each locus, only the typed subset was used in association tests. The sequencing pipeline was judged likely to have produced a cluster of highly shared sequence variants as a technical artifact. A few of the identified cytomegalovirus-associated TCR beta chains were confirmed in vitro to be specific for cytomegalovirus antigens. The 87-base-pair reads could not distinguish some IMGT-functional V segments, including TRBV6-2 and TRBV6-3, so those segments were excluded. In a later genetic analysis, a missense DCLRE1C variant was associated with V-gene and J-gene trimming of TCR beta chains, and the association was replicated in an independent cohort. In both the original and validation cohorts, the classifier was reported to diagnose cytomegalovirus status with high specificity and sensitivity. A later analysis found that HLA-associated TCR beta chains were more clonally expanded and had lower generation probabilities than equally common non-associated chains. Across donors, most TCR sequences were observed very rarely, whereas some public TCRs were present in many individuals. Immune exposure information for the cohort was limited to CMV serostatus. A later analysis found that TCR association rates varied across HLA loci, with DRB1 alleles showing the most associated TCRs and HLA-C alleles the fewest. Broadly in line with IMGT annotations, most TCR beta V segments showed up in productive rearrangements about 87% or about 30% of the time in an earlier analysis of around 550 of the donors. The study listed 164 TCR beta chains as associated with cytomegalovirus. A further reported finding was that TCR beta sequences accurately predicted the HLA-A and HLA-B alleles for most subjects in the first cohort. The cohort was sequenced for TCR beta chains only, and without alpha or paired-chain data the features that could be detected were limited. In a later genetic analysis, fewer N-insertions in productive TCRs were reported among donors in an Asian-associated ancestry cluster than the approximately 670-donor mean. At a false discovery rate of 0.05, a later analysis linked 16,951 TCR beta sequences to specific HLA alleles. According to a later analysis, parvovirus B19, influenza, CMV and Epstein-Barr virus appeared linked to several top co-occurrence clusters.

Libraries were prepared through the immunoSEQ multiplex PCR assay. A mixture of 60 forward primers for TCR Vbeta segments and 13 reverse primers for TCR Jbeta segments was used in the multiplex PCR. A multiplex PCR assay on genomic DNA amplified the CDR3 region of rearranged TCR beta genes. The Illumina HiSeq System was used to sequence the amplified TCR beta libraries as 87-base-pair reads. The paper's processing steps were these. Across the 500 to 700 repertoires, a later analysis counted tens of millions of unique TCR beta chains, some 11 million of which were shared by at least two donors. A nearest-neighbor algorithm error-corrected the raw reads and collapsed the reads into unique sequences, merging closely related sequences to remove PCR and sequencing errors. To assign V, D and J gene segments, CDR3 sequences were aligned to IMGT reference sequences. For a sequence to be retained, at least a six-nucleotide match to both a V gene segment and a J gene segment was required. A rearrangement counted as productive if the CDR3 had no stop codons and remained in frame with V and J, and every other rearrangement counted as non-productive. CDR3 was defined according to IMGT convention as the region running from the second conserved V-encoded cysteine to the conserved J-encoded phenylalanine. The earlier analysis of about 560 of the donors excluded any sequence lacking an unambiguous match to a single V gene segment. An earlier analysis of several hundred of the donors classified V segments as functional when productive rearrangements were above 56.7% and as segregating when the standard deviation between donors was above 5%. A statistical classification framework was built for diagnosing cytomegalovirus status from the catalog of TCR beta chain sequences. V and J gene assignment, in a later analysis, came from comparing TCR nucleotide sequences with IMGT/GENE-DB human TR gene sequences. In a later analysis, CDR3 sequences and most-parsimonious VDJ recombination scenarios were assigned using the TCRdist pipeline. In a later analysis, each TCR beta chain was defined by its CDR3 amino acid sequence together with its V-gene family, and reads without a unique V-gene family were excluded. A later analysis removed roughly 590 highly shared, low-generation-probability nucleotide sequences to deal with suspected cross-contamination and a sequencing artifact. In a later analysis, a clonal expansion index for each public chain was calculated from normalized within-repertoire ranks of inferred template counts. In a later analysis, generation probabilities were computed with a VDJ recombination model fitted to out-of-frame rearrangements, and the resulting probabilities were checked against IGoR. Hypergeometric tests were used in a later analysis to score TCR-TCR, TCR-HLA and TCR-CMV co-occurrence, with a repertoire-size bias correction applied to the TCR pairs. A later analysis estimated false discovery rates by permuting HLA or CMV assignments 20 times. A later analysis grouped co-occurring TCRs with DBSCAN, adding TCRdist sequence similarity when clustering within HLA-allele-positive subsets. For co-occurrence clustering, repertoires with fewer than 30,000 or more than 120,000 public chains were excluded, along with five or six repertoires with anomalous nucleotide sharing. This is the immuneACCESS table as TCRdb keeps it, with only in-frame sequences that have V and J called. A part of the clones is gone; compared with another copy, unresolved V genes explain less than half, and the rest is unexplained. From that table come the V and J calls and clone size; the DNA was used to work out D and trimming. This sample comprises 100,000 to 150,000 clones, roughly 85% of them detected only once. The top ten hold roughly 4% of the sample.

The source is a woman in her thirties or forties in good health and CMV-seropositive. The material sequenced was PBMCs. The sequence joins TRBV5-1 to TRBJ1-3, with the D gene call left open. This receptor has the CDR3 CASSLAGVSGNTIYF. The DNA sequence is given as TGCGCCAGCAGCTTGGCCGGGGTCTCTGGAAACACCATATATTTT.